One sample yielded the 27 T cell receptor beta chains listed below, sequenced in a study of graft-versus-host responses after intestinal transplantation. No antigen has been identified for these receptors. The assay was immunoSEQ multiplex PCR, and TCRdb's table has in-frame clones only and misses some. The repertoire holds tens of thousands of clones, with roughly 90% as singletons. Sequences were derived from unstimulated CD8+ T cells sorted from spleen or lymph node cells, sampled before intestinal transplant. The receptors were sampled from a human donor who received an intestinal transplant.

The J gene is TRBJ2-3, the V gene TRBV9; 8 bases align to TRBD2. Germline-derived CDR1 and CDR2 are SGDLS and YYNGEE. The CDR3 is 15 amino acids. Unmatched junction bases numbered 8, after V lost 3 bases and J lost 5 bases. CDR3: CASSDKRGPKDTQYF. As DNA, the CDR3 is TGTGCCAGCAGCGACAAGCGGGGGCCGAAAGATACGCAGTATTTT.

In DNA form, the CDR3 reads TGTGCCAGCAGGCCCTCGACAGCAGCTCCCTACGAGCAGTACTTC. Translation gives CASRPSTAAPYEQYF. The chain combines TRBV28 with TRBJ2-7, with D possibly TRBD1 on 5 matching bases. V lost 6 bases, J lost 2 bases, and 17 bases lay in between. Germline V gene data show CDR1 as MDHEN and CDR2 as SYDVKM. The length of the CDR3 is 15 residues.

V and J are TRBV4-1 and TRBJ2-1, with 9 bases identical to TRBD2. Germline CDR1 is MGHRA and CDR2 is YSYEKL. V lost 1 base, J lost 3 bases, and 4 bases stayed unmatched. The CDR3 sequence is 16 residues long. This CDR3 is CASSQVLAGGYNEQFF. Here the CDR3 DNA reads TGCGCCAGCAGCCAAGTACTAGCGGGCGGCTACAATGAGCAGTTCTTC.

For this clone: Relative to the germline gene, one junction end is altered; a read error may explain this. This chain uses TRBV7-7 with TRBJ1-4; 10 bases align to TRBD1. This CDR3 is 16 amino acids long. Germline assignment: CDR1 SSHAT and CDR2 FNYEAQ (reference sequence). The CDR3 is CASNPAVWDRGKKLFF. The CDR3 DNA is TGTGCTAGCAACCCCGCGGTATGGGACAGGGGAAAAAAACTGTTTTTT.

With regard to this clone: Mismatch with germline at one junction end may stem from a read error. The chain couples TRBV4-1 to TRBJ2-2, with TRBD2 as a possible D gene (6 bases). The CDR3 runs 14 residues. Germline CDR1 MGHRA, CDR2 YSYEKL. The DNA of the CDR3 is TGCGCCAGCAGCCAAGGGACTTACACCGGGGGGCTGTTTTTT. This encodes CASSQGTYTGGLFF.

This clone was recorded once. J is TRBJ1-1 and V is TRBV28; D unclear. Germline V gene data show CDR1 as MDHEN and CDR2 as SYDVKM. V was trimmed by 2 bases and J by 2 bases, leaving 9 bases between them. The length of the CDR3 is 14 residues. CDR3 sequence reads: CASSLRQPNTEAFF. CDR3 nucleotide sequence: TGTGCCAGCAGTTTAAGACAACCTAACACTGAAGCTTTCTTT.

The chain carries TRBV15 and TRBJ2-1; the D gene is possibly TRBD1 (5 bases). With 0 bases removed from V and 8 bases from J, the gap between germline ends came to 14 bases. This CDR3 spans 15 amino acids. CDR1 is LNHNV and CDR2 is YYDKDF in the germline V gene (reference sequence). This CDR3 is CATSRESSGSDEQFF. The CDR3 coding sequence is TGTGCCACCAGCAGAGAATCGTCAGGGTCCGATGAGCAGTTCTTC.

The CDR3 bases are TGCGCCAGCAGCTTGGGGGCAGGTGAGCAGTTCTTC. Its translation: CASSLGAGEQFF. The rearrangement uses TRBV5-1 and TRBJ2-1, with no clear D. V shed 0 bases and J shed 9 bases, with 7 bases lying between them. The CDR3 runs to 12 residues. Germline CDR1 is SGHRS and CDR2 is YFSETQ.

The rearrangement links TRBV4-1 to TRBJ2-3; 7 bases are a match to TRBD1. Germline CDR1 and CDR2: MGHRA and YSYEKL. This CDR3 comprises 16 residues. The ends lost 0 bases at V and 5 bases at J; junction bases unmatched: 8. CDR3 nucleotide sequence: TGCGCCAGCAGCCAAGAACCAGGGGGATTACAAGATACGCAGTATTTT. It encodes CASSQEPGGLQDTQYF.

This chain uses TRBV7-2 with TRBJ2-7, with D maybe TRBD1 (6 bases). V dropped 3 bases and J dropped 3 bases, with 9 bases sitting between them. CDR1 is SGHTA, CDR2 FQGNSA, per germline. The CDR3 is made up of 13 amino acids. In DNA, the CDR3 is TGTGCCAGCAGCTTTGGGGGCTTCTACGAGCAGTACTTC. Residues: CASSFGGFYEQYF.

The chain links TRBV5-6 to TRBJ1-1; tentatively, D is TRBD1 (6 bases). The CDR3 has 13 residues. CDR1 SGHDT and CDR2 YYEEEE come from the germline V gene. V lost 4 bases and J 1 base, leaving 8 bases between the germline ends. In DNA form, the CDR3 reads TGTGCCAGCAGCCCCAGGGGGAACACTGAAGCTTTCTTT. Protein sequence: CASSPRGNTEAFF.

The V and J genes are TRBV9 and TRBJ2-1; 7 bases map to TRBD2. This CDR3 region has 14 residues. Germline V gene data show CDR1 as SGDLS and CDR2 as YYNGEE. Trimming took 2 bases from V and 7 from J; bases not matched to a gene: 6. The CDR3 protein is CASSVLGGRNEQFF. For the CDR3, the DNA is TGTGCCAGCAGCGTCCTCGGGGGGAGGAATGAGCAGTTCTTC.

V is TRBV7-9 and J is TRBJ2-3; 7 nucleotides agree with TRBD2. J lost 5 bases, V lost 6 bases, and 8 bases had no gene match. CDR1 is SEHNR and CDR2 is FQNEAQ in the germline V gene (reference sequence). The CDR3 has 14 amino acids. Written as DNA, the CDR3 is TGTGCCAGCAGAGACGGCGGGAGAATAGATACGCAGTATTTT. Protein: CASRDGGRIDTQYF.

This rearrangement joins TRBV18 to TRBJ2-3; perhaps TRBD1 as D (5 bases). Trimming shortened V by 0 bases and J by 2 bases, and 12 bases separated the two germline ends. CDR3 size: 16 residues. From germline, CDR1 is KGHSH and CDR2 LQKENI. The CDR3 is CASSPPRDRFTDTQYF. Written as DNA, the CDR3 is TGTGCCAGCTCACCACCGAGAGACAGATTCACAGATACGCAGTATTTT.

There are a few counts of this clone. The chain has TRBV28 and TRBJ2-7; 7 nucleotides match TRBD1. Germline V gene lookup returns CDR1 MDHEN and CDR2 SYDVKM. V gave up 6 bases and J gave up 0 bases; unmatched junction bases: 8. CDR3 length: 15 amino acids. The CDR3 loop reads CASSDRTGVSYEQYF. In nucleotides, the CDR3 is TGTGCCAGCAGCGACCGTACAGGGGTCTCCTACGAGCAGTACTTC.

This chain uses TRBV15 with TRBJ2-5; the D gene is possibly TRBD1 (8 bases). The J call is in doubt because the DNA end fits TRBJ2-7 better. From germline, CDR1 is LNHNV and CDR2 YYDKDF (reference sequence). This CDR3 comprises 17 residues. This CDR3 reads CATSGGERDRGYPEQYF. The CDR3 coding sequence is TGTGCCACCAGCGGGGGGGAACGAGACAGGGGTTACCCCGAGCAGTACTTC.

This clone was seen just once. J is TRBJ2-7 and V is TRBV5-1, with TRBD2 as a possible D gene (5 bases). Between the trimmed V and J ends, which lost 5 bases and 1 base, there was a span of 16 bases. Germline assignment: CDR1 SGHRS and CDR2 YFSETQ. The CDR3 extends over 15 amino acids. CDR3 nucleotide sequence: TGCGCCAGCAGGAGCCGGACTGAAAATTCCTACGAGCAGTACTTC. This gives the protein CASRSRTENSYEQYF.

The chain combines TRBV7-9 with TRBJ2-2, with 8 bases matching TRBD1. Trimming took 5 bases from V and 6 from J; bases not matched to a gene: 14. This CDR3 is built from 17 residues. Germline assignment: CDR1 SEHNR and CDR2 FQNEAQ (reference sequence). CDR3 in amino acids: CASSPGDRTGLSGELFF. The CDR3 DNA sequence: TGTGCCAGCAGCCCGGGGGACCGGACAGGGCTCTCCGGGGAGCTGTTTTTT.

The chain employs TRBV4-2 and TRBJ1-2; D call uncertain. In germline, CDR1 is LGHNA, CDR2 YNFKEQ. Trimming cost V 0 bases and J 4 bases, with 15 bases left between them. The CDR3 spans 16 residues. CDR3 loop: CASSQDLFAVFYGYTF. The CDR3 DNA sequence: TGTGCCAGCAGCCAAGATTTGTTTGCGGTCTTCTATGGCTACACCTTC.

The rearrangement links TRBV27 to TRBJ2-1; 9 bases are a match to TRBD2. V dropped 5 bases and J dropped 5; count of bases not matched to a gene: 10. Germline loops: CDR1 MNHEY, CDR2 SMNVEV (reference sequence). The CDR3 loop spans 16 amino acids. CDR3 in amino acids: CASSRFVAGVDNEQFF. Here the CDR3 DNA reads TGTGCCAGCAGTCGTTTCGTAGCGGGGGTTGACAATGAGCAGTTCTTC.

The chain combines TRBV5-8 with TRBJ1-2; tentative D call: TRBD1 (6 bases). This CDR3 region has 14 residues. Trimming removed 0 bases from V and 7 bases from J, with 13 bases in between. The germline gives CDR1 SGHTS, CDR2 YDEGEE. Written as DNA, the CDR3 is TGTGCCAGCAGCTTGGGAACAGGGCGCGGTGGCTACACCTTC. As protein: CASSLGTGRGGYTF.

The CDR3 loop is CASSLYRGANTGELFF. The CDR3 bases are TGTGCCAGCAGTTTATACAGGGGCGCGAACACCGGGGAGCTGTTTTTT. The V gene is TRBV27, the J gene TRBJ2-2; 7 nucleotides line up with TRBD1. The CDR3 extends over 16 amino acids. The germline gives CDR1 MNHEY, CDR2 SMNVEV (reference sequence). Unmatched junction bases numbered 2, after V lost 1 base and J lost 0 bases.

V and J are TRBV5-1 and TRBJ2-5; tentatively, D is TRBD2 (6 bases). The CDR3 has 14 residues. Trimming left V 3 bases short and J 1 base short, with 10 bases between. CDR1 is SGHRS, CDR2 YFSETQ, per germline. The CDR3 sequence is CASSWGDGQETQYF. The CDR3 DNA reads TGCGCCAGCAGCTGGGGGGACGGCCAAGAGACCCAGTACTTC.

The gene calls are TRBV5-1 and TRBJ2-1; 8 bases align to TRBD2. This CDR3 is 17 amino acids long. In germline, CDR1 is SGHRS, CDR2 YFSETQ. J was trimmed by 3 bases and V by 5 bases; bases with no gene match: 13. CDR3 sequence (DNA): TGCGCCAGCAGTTCCCCCGGGGGGGGGACTGGCTACAATGAGCAGTTCTTC. Translated, it gives CASSSPGGGTGYNEQFF. The complete variable domain, with remaining parts taken from reference TRBV5-1 and TRBJ2-1, reads KAGVTQTPRYLIKTRGQQVTLSCSPISGHRSVSWYQQTPGQGLQFLFEYFSETQRNKGNFPGRFSGRQFSNSRSEMNVSTLELGDSALYLCASSSPGGGTGYNEQFFGPGTRLTVL.

This clone was detected once. The chain recombines TRBV19 with TRBJ1-1, with no clear D. V lost 3 bases and J 4 bases, leaving 9 bases between the germline ends. Per germline, CDR1 LNHDA and CDR2 SQIVND (reference sequence). The CDR3 is made up of 13 amino acids. CDR3 amino acids: CASSIRVGTEAFF. The CDR3 DNA is TGTGCCAGTAGTATCCGGGTTGGCACTGAAGCTTTCTTT.

The chain couples TRBV21-1 to TRBJ2-7; TRBD2, as called in the table, went unchecked against the DNA. TRBV21-1 is a listed pseudogene. This CDR3 is 17 amino acids long. The CDR3 loop reads CASSSELIDAGVYEQYF. DNA of the CDR3: TGTGCCAGCAGCTCAGAATTAATTGACGCGGGAGTCTACGAGCAGTACTTC.

The chain couples TRBV28 to TRBJ2-7; 9 nucleotides agree with TRBD2. The CDR3 length is 13 residues. Germline lookup yields CDR1 MDHEN and CDR2 SYDVKM. The ends lost 2 bases at V and 4 bases at J; junction bases unmatched: 0. The CDR3 loop is CASSLAGGYEQYF. CDR3 DNA sequence: TGTGCCAGCAGTTTAGCGGGAGGGTACGAGCAGTACTTC.